The clone carrying this T cell receptor (beta chain) counts as medium-sized. Its specificity is unknown. The CDR3 contains 14 residues. V was pared by 5 bases and J by 2 bases, with 2 bases of the junction left unmatched. Germline V gene data show CDR1 as MNHNS and CDR2 as SASEGT. The TCR beta CDR3 region was amplified from genomic DNA, with two rounds of multiplex PCR being used for the amplification. First-round PCR, the initial amplification, used primers specific to each TRBV and TRBJ gene. TCRdb redid the calling of the multiplex PCR reads with MiXCR, one entry per CDR3 protein. The sample shows fewer than 25,000 distinct CDR3 sequences, about 36% of them seen only once. This specimen comes from a study of prognosis after radiotherapy for stage I lung cancer. Study-wide context: Some 15 patients presented with newly diagnosed primary stage I lung tumors, and five carried oligometastatic NSCLC following surgical resection of the primary tumor. Overall study results and limits: Unique TCR clone counts went down once patients had stereotactic body radiation therapy, median around 10,000 versus 6,900.

The clonotype comes from a donor over 45 with non-small cell lung cancer. The chain carries TRBV6-1 and TRBJ2-2, with 7 bases identical to TRBD1. This sample comprised PBMCs, obtained before or after stereotactic body radiation therapy (not recorded which). The CDR3 nucleotides read TGTGCCAGCAGTCGACAGGGTAACACCGGGGAGCTGTTTTTT. It encodes CASSRQGNTGELFF.